This entry concerns a single T cell receptor (beta chain). The antigen is undetermined. Repeated repertoire sampling spanned the course of chemoradiotherapy. The data originate from a study of chemoradiotherapy in HPV16-positive cancers. The CDR3 has 12 amino acids. Germline values: CDR1 MGHDK, CDR2 SYGVNS. V dropped 5 bases and J dropped 1 base, with 5 bases sitting between them. Findings of the study overall: HPV-specific T cells were functionally defined from only two HPV16-positive patients. During treatment, candidate HPV-specific clones and E7-related motifs expanded in tumor.

The data were produced by immunoSEQ multiplex PCR, yet TCRdb's version contains in-frame clones alone and is incomplete. This sample has some 34,000 clones, with about 88% found just once. This specimen was blood, taken from a patient who underwent chemoradiotherapy. The chain recombines TRBV25-1 with TRBJ1-1; D is ambiguous. The receptor was isolated from a human donor with HPV-associated anogenital cancer. The CDR3 protein is CASSWANTEAFF. The CDR3 nucleotides read TGTGCCAGCAGTTGGGCGAACACTGAAGCTTTCTTT. Variable domain in full (rest from reference TRBV25-1 and TRBJ1-1): EADIYQTPRYLVIGTGKKITLECSQTMGHDKMYWYQQDPGMELHLIHYSYGVNSTEKGDLSSESTVSRIRTEHFPLTLESARPSHTSQYLCASSWANTEAFFGQGTRLTVV.